This T cell receptor beta chain was recovered during a study of T-cell reconstitution after alpha-beta-depleted transplantation in children. The CDR3 spans 14 residues. Germline V gene lookup returns CDR1 MNHEY and CDR2 SMNVEV (reference sequence). Trimming pared 0 bases from V and 2 bases from J, leaving 6 bases between. Unique molecular identifiers were incorporated when the TCRbeta library was constructed. A single record per CDR3 protein comes from TCRdb applying MiXCR to the PCR reads. The data show 200,000 to 250,000 distinct CDR3 sequences, with 12% seen just once and roughly 2.6% held by the top ten. This clonotype was recorded a few times.

The material was PBMCs from the stem cell graft donor, obtained from the stem cell graft. The chain is built from TRBV27 and TRBJ2-3, with D uncertain. This receptor was obtained from a human donor who donated a stem cell graft to a child with acute lymphoblastic leukemia. The CDR3 DNA reads TGTGCCAGCAGTTTATCGTTCGTCACAGATACGCAGTATTTT. Its translation: CASSLSFVTDTQYF.